The rows below give T cell receptor beta chains drawn from one sample of a study of blood T cell repertoires in COVID-19. Only in-frame clones appear in the TCRdb table, and some are missing; sequencing was by immunoSEQ multiplex PCR. This sample has some 260,000 clones; 75% to 90% occur once, and the top ten carry about 10%. Material for sequencing was peripheral blood. These receptors were collected from a woman in her sixties or seventies with COVID-19, enrolled during active disease. Each CDR3 is given with its conserved first and last residue. The D gene is left open where the match is weak. Size tells how often a clone was seen (once, few, many) or the class of an expanded clone, and some rows leave it out.

V gene	J gene	clone size	D gene	CDR3 DNA	CDR3 protein
TRBV5-1	TRBJ2-3	NA	NA	TGCGCCAGCAGCTTGGGGCACGATACGCAGTATTTT	CASSLGHDTQYF
TRBV12-3/TRBV12-4	TRBJ1-6	NA	TRBD1	TGTGCCACCAAGGGACAGGGGGCTTCACCCCTCCACTTT	CATKGQGASPLHF
TRBV3-1/TRBV3-2	TRBJ1-1	NA	NA	TGTGCCAGCAGCCAAGCTGGGGCTAATGAAGCTTTCTTT	CASSQAGANEAFF
TRBV5-6	TRBJ1-4	NA	NA	TGTGCCAGCAGCCCAAATGGGCGGGGTGCTAATGAAAAACTGTTTTTT	CASSPNGRGANEKLFF
TRBV10-3	TRBJ1-1	few	NA	TGTGCCATCAGTGACAGGGACACTGAAGCTTTCTTT	CAISDRDTEAFF
TRBV6-5	TRBJ2-3	NA	NA	TGTGCCAGCAGTTACTCGAGGAGGGTGGATACGCAGTATTTT	CASSYSRRVDTQYF
TRBV7-3	TRBJ1-1	NA	NA	TGTGCCAGCGCGGGTCAGTTGTCGATACCAACTGAAGCTTTCTTT	CASAGQLSIPTEAFF
TRBV5-5	TRBJ1-2	NA	NA	TGTGCCAGCAGCTTGGGCCAGGGGAACTATGGCTACACCTTC	CASSLGQGNYGYTF
TRBV6-1	TRBJ1-2	NA	TRBD1	TGTGCCAGCAGTGAGATAGGGACAGTTGTGTGGTATGGCTACACCTTC	CASSEIGTVVWYGYTF
TRBV5-1	TRBJ1-6	NA	NA	TGCGCCAGCAGCTCTGGCGTGACAGGCGATTCACCCCTCCACTTT	CASSSGVTGDSPLHF
TRBV7-2	TRBJ1-1	NA	NA	TGTGCCAGCAGCTCTTCGGATGGGAGGAACACTGAAGCTTTCTTT	CASSSSDGRNTEAFF
TRBV30	TRBJ1-1	few	TRBD1	TGTGCCTGGAGGTACAGGGGTGGTACTGAAGCTTTCTTT	CAWRYRGGTEAFF